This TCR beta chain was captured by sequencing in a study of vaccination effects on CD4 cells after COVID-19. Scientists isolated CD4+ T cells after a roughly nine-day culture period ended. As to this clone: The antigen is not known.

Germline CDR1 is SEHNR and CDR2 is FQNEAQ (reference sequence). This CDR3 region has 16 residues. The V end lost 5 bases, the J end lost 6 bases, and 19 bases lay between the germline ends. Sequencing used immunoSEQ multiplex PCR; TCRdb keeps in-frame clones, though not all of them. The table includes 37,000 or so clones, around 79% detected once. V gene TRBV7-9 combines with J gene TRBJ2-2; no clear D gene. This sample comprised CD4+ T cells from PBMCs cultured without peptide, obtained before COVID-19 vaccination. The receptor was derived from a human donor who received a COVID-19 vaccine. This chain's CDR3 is CASSRLSTSYAGELFF. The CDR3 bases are TGTGCCAGCAGCCGTCTGAGTACATCTTATGCCGGGGAGCTGTTTTTT.